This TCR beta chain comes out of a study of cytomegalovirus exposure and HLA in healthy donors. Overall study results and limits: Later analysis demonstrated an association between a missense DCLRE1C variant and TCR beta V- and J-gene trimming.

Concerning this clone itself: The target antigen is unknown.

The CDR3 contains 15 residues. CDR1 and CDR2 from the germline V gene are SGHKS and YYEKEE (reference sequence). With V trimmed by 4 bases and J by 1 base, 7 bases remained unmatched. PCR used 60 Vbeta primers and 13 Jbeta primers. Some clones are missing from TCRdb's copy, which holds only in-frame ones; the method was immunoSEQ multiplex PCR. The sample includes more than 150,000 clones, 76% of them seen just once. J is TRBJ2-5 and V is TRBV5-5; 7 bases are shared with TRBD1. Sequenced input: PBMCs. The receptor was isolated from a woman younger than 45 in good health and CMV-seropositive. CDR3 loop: CASSLTQGSQETQYF. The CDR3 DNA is TGTGCCAGCAGCCTCACACAGGGGTCCCAAGAGACCCAGTACTTC.